This T cell receptor beta chain was captured in a study of CD8+ T cells in alopecia areata. Study-level background: Dosing with tofacitinib proceeded for 6 to 18 months, followed by 6 months off drug.

Treatment specified: oral pan-JAK inhibitor, 5-10 mg twice daily. Study-wide results and limits: Because one nonresponder was included, the link of baseline CD8+ expansion to response is considered uncertain. In scalp and blood, many expanded lesional clones persisted during tofacitinib.

RNA, once extracted, was reverse transcribed into cDNA for use as the sequencing template. Data came from immunoSEQ multiplex PCR; TCRdb stores just in-frame clones and leaves some out. The top ten clones hold under 2% of a sample with about 280,000 clones, 58% of them seen once. For this clone: Its antigen is not identified.

The germline V gene encodes CDR1 GTSNPN and CDR2 SVGIG (reference sequence). Between the trimmed V and J ends, which lost 4 bases and 0 bases, there was a span of 18 bases. This CDR3 is built from 17 residues. The receptor's source is a human donor with alopecia areata. The chain has TRBV30 and TRBJ2-2; perhaps D is TRBD1 or TRBD2 (5 bases each). The sample consisted of CD4+ T cells sorted from blood, taken at week 24, from a patient treated with tofacitinib. The CDR3: CAWTLLWGPTNTGELFF. CDR3 nucleotide sequence: TGTGCCTGGACCTTGTTGTGGGGACCCACGAACACCGGGGAGCTGTTTTTT.